The 30 T cell receptor beta chains presented below share a single source sample, sequenced in a study of T cell responses to AZD1222 COVID-19 vaccine. Only in-frame clones appear in the TCRdb table, and some are missing; sequencing was by immunoSEQ multiplex PCR. The table includes 80,000 or so clones, 75% to 95% detected once. The starting material was peripheral blood, obtained on day 0 of MenACWY control vaccination. The receptors shown here come from an adult in good health.

The J gene is TRBJ2-1, the V gene TRBV11-3, with 12 bases that match TRBD2. CDR3 size: 18 residues. CDR1 is SGHNT and CDR2 is YENEEA in the germline V gene. Trimming removed 6 bases from V and 9 bases from J; junction bases left unmatched: 18. The CDR3 reads CASSYLSGLAGGPGEQFF. CDR3 nucleotide sequence: TGTGCCAGCAGTTACCTATCGGGGCTAGCGGGAGGGCCAGGTGAGCAGTTCTTC.

This chain connects TRBV19 to TRBJ1-2, with 7 bases matching TRBD1. The junction had 6 bases not matched to a gene; V was cut back by 6 bases and J by 8 bases. CDR1 is LNHDA and CDR2 is SQIVND in the germline V gene (reference sequence). The CDR3 runs 12 residues. In nucleotides, the CDR3 is TGTGCCAGTAGCTCACAGGGGAAGGGCTACACCTTC. Translation gives CASSSQGKGYTF.

This CDR3 is CASTSVGSGSWNEQYF. DNA of the CDR3: TGTGCCAGCACTTCGGTGGGTAGCGGGAGTTGGAACGAGCAGTACTTC. This chain joins TRBV27 and TRBJ2-7; 9 nucleotides line up with TRBD2. The CDR3 length is 16 residues. V lost 7 bases to trimming and J lost 5 bases; unmatched junction nucleotides: 15. The germline V gene encodes CDR1 MNHEY and CDR2 SMNVEV (reference sequence).

The rearrangement links TRBV11-2 to TRBJ2-1; D call uncertain. The CDR3 contains 16 residues. The germline V and J ends were trimmed by 11 bases and 9 bases, with 29 bases remaining between them. Looked up from germline, CDR1 is SGHAT and CDR2 is FQNNGV. DNA for the CDR3: TGTGCCCGTTGTAGAGTCCCCCATCGTCGGTTGAGTGAGCAGTTCTTC. This translates into CARCRVPHRRLSEQFF.

The V and J genes are TRBV9 and TRBJ2-6, with D unclear. Germline-derived CDR1 and CDR2 are SGDLS and YYNGEE. The CDR3 runs to 17 residues. V was trimmed by 0 bases and J by 0 bases, leaving 10 bases between them. The CDR3 reads CASSVDFPGSGANVLTF. In DNA form, the CDR3 reads TGTGCCAGCAGCGTAGATTTCCCGGGCTCTGGGGCCAACGTCCTGACTTTC.

V gene TRBV5-6 combines with J gene TRBJ2-5; D might be TRBD2 (6 bases). The CDR3 sequence is 16 residues long. V shed 4 bases and J shed 5 bases, with 21 bases lying between them. Germline CDR1 reads SGHDT; CDR2 reads YYEEEE. The CDR3 loop is CASSPVTGVTVETQYF. The CDR3 coding sequence is TGTGCCAGCAGCCCCGTAACGGGAGTGACGGTGGAGACCCAGTACTTC.

The chain combines TRBV5-1 with TRBJ2-5, with D uncertain. Germline-derived CDR1 and CDR2 are SGHRS and YFSETQ. The CDR3 spans 14 residues. V was shortened by 1 base and J by 5 bases, with 12 bases between the two germline ends. In DNA, the CDR3 is TGCGCCAGCAGCTTGTTAGGGTTGGGCGAGACCCAGTACTTC. Its translation is CASSLLGLGETQYF. The full variable domain, rest sourced from reference TRBV5-1 and TRBJ2-5, is KAGVTQTPRYLIKTRGQQVTLSCSPISGHRSVSWYQQTPGQGLQFLFEYFSETQRNKGNFPGRFSGRQFSNSRSEMNVSTLELGDSALYLCASSLLGLGETQYFGPGTRLLVL.

V and J are TRBV27 and TRBJ2-7; D uncertain. Trimming shortened V by 3 bases and J by 5 bases, and 5 bases separated the two germline ends. Germline CDR1 reads MNHEY; CDR2 reads SMNVEV (reference sequence). There are 11 residues in the CDR3. The CDR3 bases are TGTGCCAGCAGTTTGGGCGACGAGCAGTACTTC. Its protein is CASSLGDEQYF.

The chain recombines TRBV5-4 with TRBJ1-5; D is possibly TRBD1 (5 bases). This CDR3 region has 13 residues. Germline CDR1 reads SGHNT; CDR2 reads YYREEE (reference sequence). Trimming shortened V by 3 bases and J by 7 bases, and 11 bases separated the two germline ends. DNA of the CDR3: TGTGCCAGCAGCTCGGGAGGGGAACAGCCCCAGCATTTT. This encodes CASSSGGEQPQHF. The whole variable domain, remainder taken from reference TRBV5-4 and TRBJ1-5, is ETGVTQSPTHLIKTRGQQVTLRCSSQSGHNTVSWYQQALGQGPQFIFQYYREEENGRGNFPPRFSGLQFPNYSSELNVNALELDDSALYLCASSSGGEQPQHFGDGTRLSIL.

This rearrangement joins TRBV11-2 to TRBJ2-7; 7 positions agree with TRBD1. V lost 1 base and J lost 6; bases outside the gene matches: 6. Germline V gives CDR1 SGHAT, CDR2 FQNNGV. CDR3 length: 14 amino acids. Here the CDR3 reads CASSLAGTATEQYF. The CDR3 coding sequence is TGTGCCAGCAGCTTAGCGGGGACAGCCACCGAGCAGTACTTC.

The chain joins TRBV11-2 to TRBJ1-3; D is ambiguous. The CDR3 sequence is 14 residues long. Germline-derived CDR1 and CDR2 are SGHAT and FQNNGV. The germline V and J ends were trimmed by 2 bases and 2 bases, with 7 bases remaining between them. The CDR3 is CASSLSLAGNTIYF. As DNA, the CDR3 is TGTGCCAGCAGCTTAAGTCTTGCTGGAAACACCATATATTTT.

This clone appeared once. This chain links TRBV28 with TRBJ1-1; D might be TRBD1 (6 bases). V was clipped by 6 bases and J by 8 bases, with 10 bases between them. The CDR3 is 11 residues long. The germline gives CDR1 MDHEN, CDR2 SYDVKM. CDR3 sequence reads: CASSIGTEAFF. In nucleotides, the CDR3 is TGTGCCAGCAGCATCGGGACAGAAGCTTTCTTT.

J is TRBJ2-1 and V is TRBV7-2; unclear D gene. Germline V lookup: CDR1 SGHTA, CDR2 FQGNSA. Trimming took off 0 bases at V and 0 bases at J, with 12 bases between the two ends. The CDR3 covers 17 residues. CDR3 bases: TGTGCCAGCAGCTTAGCCTGGCGGAGAAGCTCCTACAATGAGCAGTTCTTC. It translates to CASSLAWRRSSYNEQFF.

This chain links TRBV10-3 with TRBJ2-7; D gene uncertain. V gave up 8 bases and J gave up 0 bases, with 11 bases separating them. Germline-derived CDR1 and CDR2 are ENHRY and SYGVKD. The CDR3 runs 13 residues. Written as DNA, the CDR3 is TGTGCCATCGAAGACGATATCTCCTACGAGCAGTACTTC. This sequence encodes CAIEDDISYEQYF.

The chain uses TRBV30 and TRBJ2-1; 11 bases match TRBD2. The ends lost 2 bases at V and 4 bases at J; junction bases unmatched: 4. There are 15 residues in the CDR3. Per germline, CDR1 GTSNPN and CDR2 SVGIG (reference sequence). CDR3 region: CAWSFGTSGYNEQFF. The CDR3 DNA reads TGTGCCTGGAGTTTTGGGACTAGCGGTTACAATGAGCAGTTCTTC.

This chain links TRBV9 with TRBJ2-7, with 10 bases lining up with TRBD2. CDR1 and CDR2 (germline): SGDLS, YYNGEE. The CDR3 extends over 16 amino acids. The trim removed 3 bases at V and 6 bases at J, leaving 12 bases unmatched. The CDR3 nucleotides read TGTGCCAGCAGCGCCGCCGGGGGGCTAGCGGGAGCCGAGCAGTACTTC. Protein product: CASSAAGGLAGAEQYF.

V usage is TRBV3-1 (or the pseudogene TRBV3-2) and J usage is TRBJ2-7; TRBD2 aligns across 10 bases. CDR1 is LGHDT, CDR2 YNNKEL, per germline (reference sequence). The ends lost 2 bases at V and 0 bases at J; junction bases unmatched: 4. CDR3 length: 16 residues. CDR3 protein: CASSQLGTSVSYEQYF. CDR3 in DNA: TGTGCCAGCAGCCAACTGGGGACTAGCGTCTCCTACGAGCAGTACTTC.

V and J are TRBV6-2 or TRBV6-3 and TRBJ2-3; 11 positions agree with TRBD1. The CDR3 extends over 19 amino acids. Germline V CDR1 and CDR2: MNHEY, SVGEGT. V gave up 2 bases and J gave up 5 bases; unmatched junction bases: 15. As DNA, the CDR3 is TGTGCCAGCAGTTACATCGCCCTCGAGGACAGGGGGCGGGAAGATACGCAGTATTTT. Residues: CASSYIALEDRGREDTQYF.

The rearrangement joins TRBV7-2 to TRBJ2-7; 9 nucleotides match TRBD2. The germline gives CDR1 SGHTA, CDR2 FQGNSA. The length of the CDR3 is 16 residues. The junction had 11 bases not matched to a gene; V was cut back by 1 base and J by 7 bases. CDR3 loop: CASSLGSGSPVREQYF. The CDR3 DNA reads TGTGCCAGCAGCTTAGGTAGCGGGAGTCCGGTTCGAGAGCAGTACTTC.

This chain connects TRBV25-1 to TRBJ1-2; TRBD1 agrees at 8 bases. This CDR3 is built from 15 residues. The trim removed 1 base at V and 7 bases at J, leaving 8 bases unmatched. From germline, CDR1 is MGHDK and CDR2 SYGVNS. CDR3: CASSESSRGLSGYTF. The CDR3 nucleotides read TGTGCCAGCAGTGAATCGTCCAGGGGGCTGTCTGGCTACACCTTC.

The chain couples TRBV7-2 to TRBJ1-1; maybe TRBD1 (6 bases). The CDR3 length is 16 residues. Germline values: CDR1 SGHTA, CDR2 FQGNSA. V lost 5 bases to trimming and J lost 0 bases, with 16 bases between them. Here the CDR3 reads CASSEAFWGLNTEAFF. The CDR3 coding sequence is TGTGCCAGCAGCGAGGCTTTTTGGGGGCTGAACACTGAAGCTTTCTTT.

The chain recombines TRBV5-6 with TRBJ2-3; D is uncertain. The V gene's germline CDR1 is SGHDT and CDR2 YYEEEE. V dropped 2 bases and J dropped 3 bases, with 4 bases sitting between them. The CDR3 is made up of 12 amino acids. CDR3 amino acids: CASSFGTDTQYF. The CDR3 DNA reads as TGTGCCAGCAGCTTTGGGACAGATACGCAGTATTTT.

J is TRBJ1-1 and V is TRBV12-3 or TRBV12-4; D ambiguous. The V end was cut by 6 bases, the J end by 8 bases, with 16 bases between. This CDR3 region has 13 residues. The CDR3 region is CASRTDNLVEAFF. The CDR3 region has the DNA TGTGCCAGCAGGACCGACAACCTGGTGGAAGCTTTCTTT.

This clone showed up just once. The V call is TRBV20-1, the J call TRBJ1-2; D perhaps matches TRBD1 (5 bases). Trimming pared 3 bases from V and 5 bases from J, leaving 19 bases between. CDR3 length: 15 residues. The germline CDR1 and CDR2 sequences are DFQATT and SNEGSKA (reference sequence). The CDR3 sequence: CSASLKWGISYGYTF. In DNA, the CDR3 is TGCAGTGCTAGTCTCAAATGGGGCATTAGTTATGGCTACACCTTC.

The chain is built from TRBV18 and TRBJ1-1; D is unresolved. The CDR3 runs to 13 residues. Germline V gene sequence: CDR1 KGHSH, CDR2 LQKENI. Trimming took 3 bases from V and 8 from J, leaving 13 bases between them. In DNA form, the CDR3 reads TGTGCCAGCTCACCGATAGAGAGCGGGGAAGCTTTCTTT. This sequence encodes CASSPIESGEAFF.

The chain uses TRBV12-3 or TRBV12-4 and TRBJ2-7; perhaps TRBD2 as D (5 bases). Deletions cut 5 bases from V and 2 bases from J, with 7 bases between. This CDR3 has 12 residues. CDR3 coding DNA: TGTGCCAGCAGTCGGGGAACCTACGAGCAGTACTTC. It encodes CASSRGTYEQYF.

This chain links TRBV27 with TRBJ2-1, with no clear D. Germline V gene lookup returns CDR1 MNHEY and CDR2 SMNVEV (reference sequence). Trimming removed 2 bases from V and 9 bases from J, with 8 bases in between. The length of the CDR3 is 12 residues. The CDR3 DNA reads as TGTGCCAGCAGTTTAAGGCTCGGTGAGCAGTTCTTC. This encodes CASSLRLGEQFF.

The chain joins TRBV18 to TRBJ1-6; D gene unclear. Trimming removed 3 bases at V and 7 bases at J, with 4 bases between. Germline V gene data show CDR1 as KGHSH and CDR2 as LQKENI. CDR3 length: 12 residues. The CDR3 DNA reads TGTGCCAGCTCACCCGGGAATTCACCCCTCCACTTT. Its translation is CASSPGNSPLHF.

The CDR3 bases are TGTGCCAGTAAGGATACCTTCGGACAGGACCCCGTCCCTCGCTATGGCTACACCTTC. As protein: CASKDTFGQDPVPRYGYTF. The V gene is TRBV19, the J gene TRBJ1-2; TRBD1 matches 7 bases. The V gene end was trimmed by 7 bases and the J gene end by 4 bases; junction bases not matched to a gene: 24. The CDR3 covers 19 residues. CDR1 LNHDA and CDR2 SQIVND come from the germline V gene (reference sequence).

The chain recombines TRBV7-2 with TRBJ2-1; tentative D call: TRBD2 (5 bases). Germline-derived CDR1 and CDR2 are SGHTA and FQGNSA. The CDR3 is 12 residues long. The V and J ends lost 5 bases and 13 bases respectively, with 15 bases between them. CDR3: CASSLRLTDQFF. CDR3 bases: TGTGCCAGCAGCCTCCGACTAACCGATCAGTTCTTC.